A few counts support the clone carrying this TCR beta chain. The sample is drawn from a study of blood T cells in healthy people across ages. For the second PCR, which ran for roughly 7 to 11 cycles, a sample-barcoded 5' primer and a J-beta primer mix were used. Each cDNA molecule carried a tag from a template-switch adaptor that contained 12 random nucleotides. TCRdb reprocessed the 5' RACE reads via MiXCR and lists one record per CDR3 protein. The data show more than 1,400,000 distinct CDR3 sequences, with 40% to 50% seen just once and less than 8% held by the top ten. The germline CDR1 and CDR2 sequences are MNHNY and SVGAGI (reference sequence). The junction had 10 bases not matched to a gene; V was cut back by 3 bases and J by 6 bases. CDR3 length: 16 residues.

The sample was blood. The chain is built from TRBV6-6 and TRBJ2-7, with 11 bases lining up with TRBD2. This sequence was found in a woman aged 18-29 years in good health. The CDR3 sequence is CASSYMSGGLAAEQYF. DNA of the CDR3: TGTGCCAGCAGTTATATGAGTGGGGGACTAGCGGCCGAGCAGTACTTC.